This is a list of T cell receptor beta chains from one sample in a study of T cell responses to AZD1222 COVID-19 vaccine. TCRdb's table, derived via immunoSEQ multiplex PCR, lists solely in-frame clones and lacks some. The table has over 95,000 clones, approximately 90% seen once; the top ten hold around 12%. The material sequenced was peripheral blood, taken on day 0 of AZD1222 vaccination. Receptor source: an adult in good health. Both conserved end residues are part of each CDR3. The D gene is left open where the match is weak. Only some rows state a clone size, as once, few, many or a class for expanded clones.

j_gene,d_gene,abundance,v_gene,CDR3aa,CDR3nt
TRBJ2-7,TRBD1,few,TRBV5-6,CASSLGVGQGPYEQYF,TGTGCCAGCAGCTTGGGTGTCGGACAGGGGCCCTACGAGCAGTACTTC
TRBJ2-5,.,.,TRBV11-3,CASSRLSGTQYF,TGTGCCAGCAGCCGGTTATCAGGGACCCAGTACTTC
TRBJ1-2,TRBD1,.,TRBV2,CASSNRGIRRGYTF,TGTGCCAGCAGTAACAGGGGAATCCGGCGGGGCTACACCTTC
TRBJ1-4,.,.,TRBV5-6,CASTSSGSTNEKLFF,TGTGCCAGCACCTCTAGTGGCTCTACTAATGAAAAACTGTTTTTT
TRBJ2-5,TRBD1,.,TRBV5-1,CASSLAGGAAETQYF,TGCGCCAGCAGCTTGGCAGGGGGCGCGGCAGAGACCCAGTACTTC
TRBJ1-2,.,.,TRBV28,CASSAGTPTANYGYTF,TGTGCCAGCAGTGCCGGGACCCCCACCGCTAACTATGGCTACACCTTC
TRBJ2-3,TRBD2,.,TRBV7-2,CASSLRGRSSGRDTQYF,TGTGCCAGCAGCTTACGCGGACGGTCTAGCGGGAGGGATACGCAGTATTTT
TRBJ2-1,.,.,TRBV7-3,CASSPTTPPYNEQFF,TGTGCCAGCAGCCCGACGACTCCTCCTTACAATGAGCAGTTCTTC
TRBJ2-7,.,.,TRBV14,CASSQDIGIRSEQYF,TGTGCCAGCAGCCAAGATATTGGGATTCGAAGCGAGCAGTACTTC
TRBJ1-6,.,.,TRBV20-1,CSARGAGSLHF,TGCAGTGCTAGGGGGGCAGGTTCGCTCCACTTT
TRBJ2-7,TRBD2,.,TRBV6-2/TRBV6-3,CASSYLAAGARDEQYF,TGTGCCAGCAGTTACCTCGCAGCGGGAGCTAGGGACGAGCAGTACTTC
TRBJ2-2,TRBD2,.,TRBV7-2,CASSLAASGTSRELFF,TGTGCCAGCAGCTTAGCGGCTAGCGGGACCTCAAGGGAGCTGTTTTTT
TRBJ2-2,.,.,TRBV4-2,CASSQATGELFF,TGTGCCAGCAGCCAAGCGACCGGGGAGCTGTTTTTT
TRBJ2-3,.,.,TRBV9,CASSLPGAQRQYF,TGTGCCAGCAGCCTACCTGGGGCACAGCGGCAGTATTTT
TRBJ1-6,.,.,TRBV14,CASSQESSSNSPLHF,TGTGCCAGCAGCCAAGAGAGCAGTTCTAATTCACCCCTCCACTTT
TRBJ1-6,.,.,TRBV30,CACSGGGGASPLHF,TGTGCCTGCTCCGGAGGGGGAGGGGCTTCACCCCTCCACTTT
TRBJ1-5,TRBD1,once,TRBV27,CASSFNPTGRRNQPQHF,TGTGCCAGCAGTTTTAACCCGACAGGGCGGCGGAATCAGCCCCAGCATTTT
TRBJ2-2,.,.,TRBV12-3/TRBV12-4,CASAGPGELFF,TGTGCCAGCGCGGGTCCCGGGGAGCTGTTTTTT